This TCR beta chain was documented in a study of CD8 T cells in ankylosing spondylitis. This clonotype has a count of ten or more. Its antigen is currently unknown. Study-wide results and limits: The clones that were linked to disease were reported to be significantly enriched in matched synovial fluid samples from ankylosing spondylitis patients. Seemingly characteristic of ankylosing spondylitis blood was a TCR beta motif consisting of several highly homologous variants.

The authors made TCR beta libraries by quantitative 5'-RACE with molecular barcodes. A single record per CDR3 protein comes from TCRdb applying MiXCR to the 5' RACE reads. Of over 150,000 distinct CDR3 sequences listed, around 13% are singletons. This sequence was found in a male donor with ankylosing spondylitis or in good health (not recorded which). Sample: blood, either unsorted or a sorted T cell fraction (not recorded which).

CDR3 protein: CAWSVGTTNTGELFF. As DNA, the CDR3 is TGTGCCTGGAGTGTAGGTACGACGAACACCGGGGAGCTGTTTTTT. The chain links TRBV30 to TRBJ2-2; D is unclear. The CDR3 contains 15 residues. Trimming pared 0 bases from V and 0 bases from J, leaving 8 bases between. Germline assignment: CDR1 GTSNPN and CDR2 SVGIG (reference sequence).